One sample yielded the 3 T cell receptor beta chains listed below, sequenced in a study of T cells in women clearing cervical HPV infection. TCRdb's copy holds only in-frame clones and misses some; the assay was immunoSEQ multiplex PCR. This sample's clone table lists about 14,000 clones. The sequenced sample consisted of blood buffy coat. Receptor source: a woman between 18 and 70 years old with a cervical HPV16 infection that either progressed to CIN3+ or cleared (not recorded which).

As for this clone: Read coverage stops 3 residues before the CDR3 terminus; the germline J gene supplies the remainder. The V gene is TRBV7-9, the J gene TRBJ1-2; weak D call: TRBD1 (6 bases). The CDR3 contains 12 residues. V was shortened by 5 bases and J by 7 bases, with 11 bases between the two germline ends. Germline values: CDR1 SEHNR, CDR2 FQNEAQ (reference sequence). Partial CDR3 DNA: TGTGCCAGCAGCAAGACAGGTAGTGGC. Protein: CASSKTGSG. The whole CDR3 protein reads CASSKTGSGYTF. The complete variable domain, with remaining parts taken from reference TRBV7-9 and TRBJ1-2, reads DTGVSQNPRHKITKRGQNVTFRCDPISEHNRLYWYRQTLGQGPEFLTYFQNEAQLEKSRLLSDRFSAERPKGSFSTLEIQRTEQGDSAMYLCASSKTGSGYTFGSGTRLTVV.

Comments on this clone: The sequenced fragment ends 3 residues before the CDR3 boundary, so the rest is inferred from the germline J gene. This chain uses TRBV6-2 or TRBV6-3 with TRBJ2-3, with D tentatively TRBD1 (6 bases). The CDR3 is 13 residues long. CDR1 and CDR2 from the germline V gene are MNHEY and SVGEGT. Incomplete CDR3 DNA: TGTGCCAGCAGTACGGGACAAGTGGAGACG. Amino acid sequence: CASSTGQVET. The full CDR3 protein is CASSTGQVETQYF.

This CDR3 is CASSLSGQGAYEQYF. CDR3 DNA, as far as it was read: TGCGCCAGCAGCTTGTCAGGACAGGGGGCCTACGAG. This chain uses TRBV5-1 with TRBJ2-7; 10 nucleotides align to TRBD1. The read gets to within 3 residues of the CDR3 end, and the germline J gene fills in the rest. The CDR3 has 15 residues. The germline V gene encodes CDR1 SGHRS and CDR2 YFSETQ. V shed 1 base, J shed 2 bases, and the junction held 3 bases outside the gene matches. Combining the CDR3 with reference TRBV5-1 and TRBJ2-7 gives the whole variable domain KAGVTQTPRYLIKTRGQQVTLSCSPISGHRSVSWYQQTPGQGLQFLFEYFSETQRNKGNFPGRFSGRQFSNSRSEMNVSTLELGDSALYLCASSLSGQGAYEQYFGPGTRLTVT.